Shown below are 4 T cell receptor beta chains from a single sample sequenced in a study of cytomegalovirus exposure and HLA in healthy donors. In the PCR, 60 Vbeta and 13 Jbeta primers were used. Clones were sequenced by immunoSEQ multiplex PCR, and TCRdb holds only the in-frame ones, with some missing. The sample consists of 85,000 to 130,000 clones, nearly 80% of them appearing once. Sequenced sample: PBMCs. These receptors originate from a man in his sixties in good health and CMV-seropositive.

The J gene is TRBJ2-2, the V gene TRBV11-2; 10 bases align to TRBD1. CDR1 is SGHAT and CDR2 is FQNNGV in the germline V gene. The CDR3 length is 17 residues. The V gene end was trimmed by 1 base and the J gene end by 6 bases; junction bases not matched to a gene: 8. The CDR3 loop reads CASSLGPGTGVAGELFF. In nucleotides, the CDR3 is TGTGCCAGCAGCTTAGGGCCCGGGACAGGGGTGGCCGGGGAGCTGTTTTTT.

The chain uses TRBV18 and TRBJ1-2; TRBD1 might be the D (6 bases). The CDR3 sequence is 15 residues long. V lost 6 bases, J lost 1 base, and 15 bases lay in between. Per the germline V gene, CDR1 is KGHSH and CDR2 is LQKENI. The CDR3 DNA follows: TGTGCCAGCTCGGATTTACAGGGCCGTAACTATGGCTACACCTTC. Residues: CASSDLQGRNYGYTF. Complete variable domain (other parts from reference TRBV18 and TRBJ1-2): NAGVMQNPRHLVRRRGQEARLRCSPMKGHSHVYWYRQLPEEGLKFMVYLQKENIIDESGMPKERFSAEFPKEGPSILRIQQVVRGDSAAYFCASSDLQGRNYGYTFGSGTRLTVV.

This chain joins TRBV10-2 and TRBJ2-5; D call uncertain. The J call is doubtful: the DNA matches TRBJ2-7 better. The germline CDR1 and CDR2 sequences are WSHSY and SAAADI. The CDR3 sequence is 11 residues long. CDR3 nucleotides: TGCGCCAGCAGTGCCAACTACGAGCAGTACTTC. It is translated as CASSANYEQYF.

In its sample, this clone was seen once. The chain couples TRBV7-8 to TRBJ2-7, with 7 bases fitting TRBD2. Germline V gene lookup returns CDR1 SGHVS and CDR2 FQNEAQ. Trimming cost V 2 bases and J 0 bases; bases outside gene matches: 1. The CDR3 runs to 14 residues. CDR3 nucleotide sequence: TGTGCCAGCAGCTTAACGGGGGGCTCCTACGAGCAGTACTTC. Protein product: CASSLTGGSYEQYF.